This T cell receptor beta chain is drawn from a study of T cell repertoires in cytomegalovirus infection (dated by TCRdb to between 2018 and 2020). Describing the broader study: Recently identified HLA-C-restricted CMV epitopes, whose presentation resists viral immunomodulation, were targeted by peptide stimulations together with well-studied HLA-B-restricted epitopes. Donor HLA type was relevant to the analysis, because carriage of CMV infection together with the matching HLA type was indicated by public TCR beta signatures. The paper's findings and limits, for the study overall: Cumulative frequency of public TCR beta family members discriminated carriers of CMV infection plus the relevant HLA type in this cohort and an independent 352-donor cohort. The ex vivo response was dominated by HLA-C-restricted CMV-specific TCR beta clonotypes, which also provided the single most frequent clonotype in two of eight donors.

For sequencing, an Illumina HiSeq 1500 was employed. The raw public data were reprocessed by TCRdb itself: fastp quality trimming at Q25, MiXCR clonotype calling, in-frame beta chains only. Rows matching on CDR3 protein sequence are summarized as one entry with the most common DNA and genes. This sample comprises around 900,000 distinct CDR3 sequences, approximately 31% of them detected only once. The biggest ten clones account for over 10% of the sample. The CDR3 measures 13 amino acids from cysteine to phenylalanine. CDR3 DNA only is kept here, 39 bases in frame from base 1. V is cut by 5 bases and J by 3 bases, and the space between the germline ends is 11 bases. The germline V gene encodes CDR1 SGHTA and CDR2 FQGNSA. The sample holds many counts of this clonotype. The antigen it binds to is not known. Base quality data are lacking; no much larger clone is found one base away. Per the publication, the treatment or condition label means: in vitro stimulation with specific CMV peptide epitopes to enrich CMV-specific T cells.

The receptor's source is a human donor in good health (CMV status not recorded). Some clones in this sample may be carry-over from other donors' samples. Specimen: cultured CD8+ T cells from PBMCs, collected from culture after CMV antigen stimulation. Rearrangement joined TRBV7-2 to TRBJ2-7; the D gene cannot be resolved beyond TRBD1 or TRBD2, each matching 7 bases. Here the CDR3 is given as CASSSGTVYEQYF. The sequenced DNA: TGTGCCAGCAGCAGCGGGACAGTCTACGAGCAGTACTTC.